The next 21 T cell receptor beta chains were all read from a single sample in a study of PD-L1 blockade in urothelial cancer. Measured with immunoSEQ multiplex PCR; TCRdb has only the in-frame clones, and not every one. The sample records roughly 51,000 clones, 86% being singletons. Time point meaning: pretreatment peripheral blood. The sample here was PBMCs, taken around atezolizumab (anti-PD-L1) treatment. These receptors all come from a man aged 60 to 69 with urothelial cancer.

This chain uses TRBV7-9 with TRBJ2-2; D unresolved. V was clipped by 4 bases and J by 0 bases, with 9 bases between them. Germline CDR1 SEHNR, CDR2 FQNEAQ (reference sequence). The CDR3 extends over 15 amino acids. CDR3 coding DNA: TGTGCCAGCAGCTACTACATCACGAACACCGGGGAGCTGTTTTTT. Encoded protein: CASSYYITNTGELFF.

This chain uses TRBV2 with TRBJ2-3; 10 bases are shared with TRBD1. Trimming removed 6 bases from V and 4 bases from J; junction bases left unmatched: 7. Germline V gene sequence: CDR1 SNHLY, CDR2 FYNNEI. The CDR3 covers 15 residues. The CDR3 is CASSQGGQGADTQYF. The CDR3 DNA follows: TGTGCCAGCAGCCAAGGAGGACAGGGGGCAGATACGCAGTATTTT.

This clone was found once. V usage is TRBV7-2 and J usage is TRBJ2-5; D perhaps matches TRBD1 (5 bases). Trimming left V 2 bases short and J 4 bases short, with 17 bases between. This CDR3 region has 16 residues. Germline-derived CDR1 and CDR2 are SGHTA and FQGNSA. CDR3 nucleotides: TGTGCCAGCAGCTTATGGGGCAGGTCGGCTACAGAGACCCAGTACTTC. Translated, it gives CASSLWGRSATETQYF.

V gene TRBV5-1 combines with J gene TRBJ2-3, with D possibly matching TRBD2 (5 bases). The CDR3 has 15 amino acids. Germline assignment: CDR1 SGHRS and CDR2 YFSETQ. Trimming took 2 bases from V and 2 from J, leaving 12 bases between them. The DNA for the CDR3 is TGCGCCAGCAGCTTATTCGAGGGAAACACAGATACGCAGTATTTT. Translation gives CASSLFEGNTDTQYF.

V usage is TRBV5-1 and J usage is TRBJ2-7; 7 bases align to TRBD2. Trimming at V came to 4 bases and at J to 2 bases, leaving 6 bases not matched to a gene. The CDR3 is 14 amino acids. Germline V gene lookup returns CDR1 SGHRS and CDR2 YFSETQ. In DNA form, the CDR3 reads TGCGCCAGCAGCCCCCTGGGAGGGGCCTACGAGCAGTACTTC. Protein: CASSPLGGAYEQYF. Combining the CDR3 with reference TRBV5-1 and TRBJ2-7 gives the whole variable domain KAGVTQTPRYLIKTRGQQVTLSCSPISGHRSVSWYQQTPGQGLQFLFEYFSETQRNKGNFPGRFSGRQFSNSRSEMNVSTLELGDSALYLCASSPLGGAYEQYFGPGTRLTVT.

This chain connects TRBV5-1 to TRBJ1-2, with 8 bases fitting TRBD1. The CDR3 length is 15 residues. V was pared by 1 base and J by 8 bases, with 10 bases of the junction left unmatched. The germline gives CDR1 SGHRS, CDR2 YFSETQ. CDR3 region: CASSLISQGAQGYTF. The CDR3 DNA reads as TGCGCCAGCAGCTTGATCTCCCAGGGGGCTCAAGGCTACACCTTC. Full variable domain (remainder filled in from reference TRBV5-1 and TRBJ1-2): KAGVTQTPRYLIKTRGQQVTLSCSPISGHRSVSWYQQTPGQGLQFLFEYFSETQRNKGNFPGRFSGRQFSNSRSEMNVSTLELGDSALYLCASSLISQGAQGYTFGSGTRLTVV.

The rearrangement joins TRBV19 to TRBJ1-2, with D possibly being TRBD1 (5 bases). This CDR3 has 12 residues. Germline loops: CDR1 LNHDA, CDR2 SQIVND (reference sequence). V was clipped by 6 bases and J by 2 bases, with 7 bases between them. The CDR3 protein is CASSRQNYGYTF. In DNA, the CDR3 is TGTGCCAGTAGCCGACAGAACTATGGCTACACCTTC.

The V gene is TRBV30, the J gene TRBJ1-1; tentatively, D is TRBD1 (5 bases). CDR1 and CDR2 (germline): GTSNPN, SVGIG (reference sequence). V was shortened by 3 bases and J by 6 bases, with 14 bases between the two germline ends. The CDR3 consists of 13 residues. In DNA, the CDR3 is TGTGCCTGGAGCCGGACGGACACCTCTGAAGCTTTCTTT. It codes for CAWSRTDTSEAFF.

This sequence joins TRBV7-2 and TRBJ1-6, with D perhaps matching TRBD1 (6 bases). The CDR3 has 16 residues. The germline CDR1 and CDR2 sequences are SGHTA and FQGNSA. Trimming took 1 base from V and 2 from J, leaving 9 bases between them. CDR3: CASSLGQGTYNSPLHF. DNA of the CDR3: TGTGCCAGCAGCTTAGGTCAGGGGACCTATAATTCACCCCTCCACTTT. The full variable domain, with the rest looked up from reference TRBV7-2 and TRBJ1-6, is GAGVSQSPSNKVTEKGKDVELRCDPISGHTALYWYRQSLGQGLEFLIYFQGNSAPDKSGLPSDRFSAERTGGSVSTLTIQRTQQEDSAVYLCASSLGQGTYNSPLHFGNGTRLTVT.

This chain uses TRBV4-1 with TRBJ2-5; D is unresolved. Germline assignment: CDR1 MGHRA and CDR2 YSYEKL. CDR3 length: 13 residues. Trimming cost V 0 bases and J 3 bases, with 5 bases left between them. DNA for the CDR3: TGCGCCAGCAGCCAAGATCAAAAAGAGACCCAGTACTTC. Its translation: CASSQDQKETQYF.

The V gene is TRBV14, the J gene TRBJ2-7, with 8 bases matching TRBD1. Trimming at V came to 2 bases and at J to 3 bases, leaving 6 bases not matched to a gene. The CDR3 totals 15 residues. In germline, CDR1 is SGHDN, CDR2 FVKESK. CDR3 bases: TGTGCCAGCAGCCAACGACAGGGGCTATACTACGAGCAGTACTTC. It specifies CASSQRQGLYYEQYF.

The chain links TRBV4-1 to TRBJ1-3; 9 bases are shared with TRBD1. After removal of 3 bases from V and 3 bases from J, the junction contained 6 bases not matched to a gene. CDR1 MGHRA and CDR2 YSYEKL come from the germline V gene. This CDR3 contains 16 residues. CDR3 protein: CASSHPGTGLGNTIYF. The CDR3 nucleotides read TGCGCCAGCAGCCACCCCGGGACAGGGCTTGGAAACACCATATATTTT.

The chain couples TRBV29-1 to TRBJ2-3, with 8 nucleotides matching TRBD2. Germline V gene sequence: CDR1 SQVTM, CDR2 ANQGSEA. V shed 3 bases, J shed 5 bases, and the junction held 10 bases outside the gene matches. The CDR3 is made up of 15 amino acids. This CDR3 is CSVEGPSGSVDTQYF. As DNA, the CDR3 is TGCAGCGTTGAGGGCCCGAGCGGGAGTGTAGATACGCAGTATTTT.

There are a few counts of this clone. This chain links TRBV9 with TRBJ1-1, with 7 bases matching TRBD1. Germline lookup yields CDR1 SGDLS and CDR2 YYNGEE. The CDR3 sequence is 15 residues long. The junction had 10 bases not matched to a gene; V was cut back by 2 bases and J by 6 bases. DNA for the CDR3: TGTGCCAGCAGCGTCCCCTCGACAGGGACCCCTGAAGCTTTCTTT. It specifies CASSVPSTGTPEAFF.

The CDR3 spells CASSNPTSGNQETQYF. Here the CDR3 DNA reads TGTGCCAGCAGCAATCCGACTAGCGGAAACCAAGAGACCCAGTACTTC. V gene TRBV7-6 combines with J gene TRBJ2-5; 9 bases map to TRBD2. The CDR3 sequence is 16 residues long. V shed 5 bases, J shed 0 bases, and the junction held 7 bases outside the gene matches. The germline gives CDR1 SGHVS, CDR2 FNYEAQ.

The chain has TRBV25-1 and TRBJ2-1; D perhaps matches TRBD2 (6 bases). Per the germline V gene, CDR1 is MGHDK and CDR2 is SYGVNS. The length of the CDR3 is 13 residues. Trimming took off 3 bases at V and 9 bases at J, with 12 bases between the two ends. CDR3 amino acids: CASSETIAVEQFF. The CDR3 DNA reads TGTGCCAGCAGTGAGACCATAGCGGTTGAGCAGTTCTTC. Filled out from reference TRBV25-1 and TRBJ2-1, the complete variable domain reads EADIYQTPRYLVIGTGKKITLECSQTMGHDKMYWYQQDPGMELHLIHYSYGVNSTEKGDLSSESTVSRIRTEHFPLTLESARPSHTSQYLCASSETIAVEQFFGPGTRLTVL.

The chain couples TRBV5-1 to TRBJ2-5, with TRBD1 identical over 12 bases. The length of the CDR3 is 16 residues. CDR1 is SGHRS, CDR2 YFSETQ, per germline. Trimming cost V 0 bases and J 5 bases; bases outside gene matches: 5. The CDR3 region is CASSLGGTGGRETQYF. Written as DNA, the CDR3 is TGCGCCAGCAGCTTGGGAGGGACAGGGGGCCGGGAGACCCAGTACTTC.

In its sample, this clone was seen a few times. This rearrangement joins TRBV14 to TRBJ1-4; no firm D call. V was cut by 0 bases and J by 9 bases, with 11 bases left in between. CDR3 length equals 14 residues. Germline V gene data show CDR1 as SGHDN and CDR2 as FVKESK. CDR3 region: CASSQDLGQKKLFF. CDR3 nucleotides: TGTGCCAGCAGCCAAGATTTGGGCCAAAAAAAACTGTTTTTT. The full variable domain, rest sourced from reference TRBV14 and TRBJ1-4, is EAGVTQFPSHSVIEKGQTVTLRCDPISGHDNLYWYRRVMGKEIKFLLHFVKESKQDESGMPNNRFLAERTGGTYSTLKVQPAELEDSGVYFCASSQDLGQKKLFFGSGTQLSVL.

This chain uses TRBV27 with TRBJ1-2; 11 bases agree with TRBD1. This CDR3 region has 15 residues. The ends lost 6 bases at V and 4 bases at J; junction bases unmatched: 7. Germline V lookup: CDR1 MNHEY, CDR2 SMNVEV (reference sequence). Here the CDR3 reads CASRARTGGFYGYTF. For the CDR3, the DNA is TGTGCCAGCAGAGCCCGGACAGGGGGCTTCTATGGCTACACCTTC.

This chain connects TRBV19 to TRBJ2-7; tentative D call: TRBD1 (5 bases). Germline V CDR1 and CDR2: LNHDA, SQIVND (reference sequence). V lost 5 bases to trimming and J lost 5 bases, with 16 bases between them. CDR3 length: 14 amino acids. In DNA form, the CDR3 reads TGTGCCAGTAGTTGGGCAGGGCCTATGAACGAGCAGTACTTC. The encoded protein is CASSWAGPMNEQYF.

The chain is built from TRBV6-5 and TRBJ2-7, with 7 bases identical to TRBD2. The CDR3 consists of 14 residues. Trimming at V came to 0 bases and at J to 3 bases, leaving 2 bases not matched to a gene. Germline CDR1 reads MNHEY; CDR2 reads SVGAGI. The CDR3 protein is CASSYSGEGYEQYF. CDR3 sequence (DNA): TGTGCCAGCAGTTACTCAGGGGAGGGCTACGAGCAGTACTTC.